This TCR beta chain came from a study of blood T cells in healthy people across ages. V lost 1 base to trimming and J lost 5 bases, with 11 bases between them. The germline gives CDR1 DFQATT, CDR2 SNEGSKA (reference sequence). This CDR3 region has 13 residues. Primed by a sample-barcoded 5' primer and a J-beta primer mix, a second PCR proceeded for 7 to 11 cycles. TCRdb recomputed calls from the 5' RACE reads with MiXCR, one row per CDR3 protein. This table has about 560,000 distinct CDR3 sequences, roughly a quarter appearing once. With regard to this clonotype: Its cognate antigen is unknown.

Whole-study findings and limits: Estimated diversity across one million T cells was deemed an underestimate.

This sample also appeared in a second study, on T cells of mothers and their children. According to that study: The second PCR's M1S primer added sample barcodes and 2-4 random nucleotides. The TCR beta CDR3 read count exceeded 8.5 million for each mother and was several million for each child.

The specimen was blood. The rearrangement uses TRBV20-1 and TRBJ1-2; a weak D match, TRBD1 (5 bases). This TCR was recovered from a boy under 10 years old in good health. This CDR3 reads CSARVGRAYGYTF. CDR3 DNA: TGCAGTGCTAGAGTGGGCAGGGCATATGGCTACACCTTC.